This T cell receptor (beta chain) was identified in a study of blood T cells in healthy people across ages. CDR1 and CDR2 from the germline V gene are LGHNA and YNFKEQ. The CDR3 is 18 amino acids. V lost 0 bases and J lost 3; bases outside the gene matches: 6. Study-wide points: Long-lived donors exceeded aged donors in naive CD4+ cells and diversity. Per million T cells, TCR beta diversity dropped about linearly as age rose. One million T cells yielded diversity estimates that were considered underestimates.

PCR was performed a second time for about 7 to 12 cycles using a sample-barcoded 5' primer and a J-beta primer mix. TCRdb analysed the 5' RACE reads with MiXCR anew, one entry per CDR3 protein. This sample has over 550,000 distinct CDR3 sequences, with approximately 30% found just once. This clonotype was counted only a few times. Its antigen remains unknown. The sequencing sample was made of blood. The gene calls are TRBV4-2 and TRBJ2-2; 11 nucleotides align to TRBD2. The origin of this receptor is a woman of 80 years or more in good health. The CDR3 DNA sequence: TGTGCCAGCAGCCAAGATGAGGCTAGCGGGGGGTACACCGGGGAGCTGTTTTTT. Protein: CASSQDEASGGYTGELFF.